Each of the 23 T cell receptor beta chains below was sequenced from the same sample in a study of OX40 agonist ivuxolimab in advanced cancers. Here immunoSEQ multiplex PCR was the method, and the copy in TCRdb shows in-frame clones only, minus some. The data contain fewer than 50,000 clones, approximately 88% of them singletons. The sample consisted of CD4+ or CD8+ T cells sorted from blood, taken in a trial of the OX40 agonist ivuxolimab. The source of these receptors is an adult with an advanced solid tumor such as melanoma, head and neck, liver or kidney cancer.

This clone was picked up a small number of times. This chain connects TRBV29-1 to TRBJ1-1; 7 nucleotides agree with TRBD1. Germline V lookup: CDR1 SQVTM, CDR2 ANQGSEA. The junction had 1 base not matched to a gene; V was cut back by 5 bases and J by 4 bases. The CDR3 totals 11 residues. The CDR3 sequence: CSVHRGTEAFF. Written as DNA, the CDR3 is TGCAGCGTTCACAGGGGCACTGAAGCTTTCTTT.

The gene calls are TRBV5-1 and TRBJ1-6; 8 bases match TRBD1. Germline lookup yields CDR1 SGHRS and CDR2 YFSETQ. The length of the CDR3 is 17 residues. V was clipped by 4 bases and J by 3 bases; unmatched bases: 9. CDR3: CASSHQQGGDYNSPLHF. Here the CDR3 DNA reads TGCGCCAGCAGCCACCAACAGGGGGGCGACTATAATTCACCCCTCCACTTT.

The chain combines TRBV18 with TRBJ2-2; D perhaps matches TRBD2 (6 bases). V dropped 1 base and J dropped 3 bases, with 12 bases sitting between them. Germline-derived CDR1 and CDR2 are KGHSH and LQKENI. This CDR3 contains 16 residues. This CDR3 is CASSPRIGGYTGELFF. The CDR3 region has the DNA TGTGCCAGCTCACCACGGATCGGGGGATACACCGGGGAGCTGTTTTTT.

The chain employs TRBV5-6 and TRBJ2-6; D is possibly TRBD1 (6 bases). The CDR3 runs 17 residues. The germline V gene has CDR1 SGHDT and CDR2 YYEEEE. Trimming stripped 4 bases from V and 0 bases from J, with 14 bases between. The DNA for the CDR3 is TGTGCCAGCAGCCCGACAGGCTACTTCTCTGGGGCCAACGTCCTGACTTTC. Translated: CASSPTGYFSGANVLTF.

As to this clone: A read error may produce the germline difference seen at one junction end. This sequence joins TRBV11-2 and TRBJ2-7, with 7 positions matching TRBD2. The CDR3 is made up of 14 amino acids. Germline assignment: CDR1 SGHAT and CDR2 FQNNGV. The CDR3 loop is CASTLGQRGYEQYF. The DNA of the CDR3 is TGTGCCAGCACCTTAGGCCAGCGGGGTTACGAGCAGTACTTC.

This rearrangement joins TRBV28 to TRBJ1-6; D call uncertain. The germline V gene has CDR1 MDHEN and CDR2 SYDVKM. The CDR3 has 17 amino acids. V gave up 6 bases and J gave up 0 bases, with 15 bases separating them. The CDR3 nucleotides are TGTGCCAGCAGCCCCCGGGGAAGGAGCTCCTATAATTCACCCCTCCACTTT. Protein sequence: CASSPRGRSSYNSPLHF.

The table lists this clone with a count of one. The chain has TRBV4-3 and TRBJ1-4; D ambiguous. The CDR3 has 18 residues. Trimming took off 3 bases at V and 6 bases at J, with 23 bases between the two ends. The germline V gene encodes CDR1 LGHNA and CDR2 YSLEER. CDR3 sequence reads: CASSQVFFGQVRDEKLFF. CDR3 coding DNA: TGCGCCAGCAGCCAGGTTTTCTTTGGGCAGGTCCGGGATGAAAAACTGTTTTTT.

This chain links TRBV11-3 with TRBJ1-4; unclear D gene. The germline V gene has CDR1 SGHNT and CDR2 YENEEA. The CDR3 totals 15 residues. The germline V and J ends were trimmed by 5 bases and 4 bases, with 14 bases remaining between them. CDR3 residues: CASSVSSTVNEKLFF. The CDR3 DNA reads as TGTGCCAGCAGCGTCAGTAGTACAGTTAATGAAAAACTGTTTTTT.

The chain joins TRBV4-1 to TRBJ1-2, with D tentatively TRBD1 (6 bases). Germline V gene lookup returns CDR1 MGHRA and CDR2 YSYEKL. V was shortened by 1 base and J by 2 bases, with 17 bases between the two germline ends. This CDR3 spans 17 amino acids. This CDR3 is CASSQATRGGVNYGYTF. CDR3 DNA: TGCGCCAGCAGCCAAGCAACGAGAGGGGGAGTGAACTATGGCTACACCTTC.

The DNA of the CDR3 is TGTGCCAGCAGCCCGGTCGGGGAAAATGAAAAACTGTTTTTT. Translated, it gives CASSPVGENEKLFF. V gene TRBV6-1 combines with J gene TRBJ1-4, with no clear D. The CDR3 has 14 residues. Trimming cost V 6 bases and J 5 bases, with 13 bases left between them. Germline loops: CDR1 MNHNS, CDR2 SASEGT.

For this clone: The sample contains more than one DNA sequence encoding this CDR3. The chain recombines TRBV7-3 with TRBJ1-1; D may be TRBD1 (5 bases). The V gene's germline CDR1 is SGHTA and CDR2 FQGTGA. Trimming pared 2 bases from V and 2 bases from J, leaving 6 bases between. The CDR3 loop spans 13 amino acids. The CDR3 is CASSLQGNTEAFF. For the CDR3, the DNA is TGTGCCAGCAGCTTACAGGGAAACACTGAAGCTTTCTTT. The variable domain in full, with the rest retrieved from reference TRBV7-3 and TRBJ1-1, is GAGVSQTPSNKVTEKGKYVELRCDPISGHTALYWYRQSLGQGPEFLIYFQGTGAADDSGLPNDRFFAVRPEGSVSTLKIQRTERGDSAVYLCASSLQGNTEAFFGQGTRLTVV.

CDR3 amino acids: CASSPEGTGYSPLHF. CDR3 sequence (DNA): TGCGCCAGCAGCCCGGAGGGGACAGGGTACTCACCCCTCCACTTT. J is TRBJ1-6 and V is TRBV5-1, with 9 bases that match TRBD1. Losses at the gene ends were 4 bases for V and 10 bases for J; bases not matched to a gene: 9. The CDR3 is 15 residues long. Germline V gene sequence: CDR1 SGHRS, CDR2 YFSETQ.

The chain couples TRBV6-6 to TRBJ1-1; D gene ambiguous. V was cut by 4 bases and J by 3 bases, with 9 bases left in between. Germline V gene lookup returns CDR1 MNHNY and CDR2 SVGAGI (reference sequence). The CDR3 totals 13 residues. CDR3 in amino acids: CASSSRRDTEAFF. Written as DNA, the CDR3 is TGTGCCAGCAGTTCTAGGAGGGACACTGAAGCTTTCTTT.

V is TRBV11-1 and J is TRBJ1-1, with unresolved D. There are 13 residues in the CDR3. Germline CDR1 reads SGHAT; CDR2 reads FQDESV (reference sequence). Trimming removed 4 bases from V and 8 bases from J, with 14 bases in between. Written as DNA, the CDR3 is TGTGCCAGCAGCTCCCGGGCCGCGATGGAAGCTTTCTTT. Its translation is CASSSRAAMEAFF. Full variable domain (rest looked up from reference TRBV11-1 and TRBJ1-1): EAEVAQSPRYKITEKSQAVAFWCDPISGHATLYWYRQILGQGPELLVQFQDESVVDDSQLPKDRFSAERLKGVDSTLKIQPAELGDSAMYLCASSSRAAMEAFFGQGTRLTVV.

This sequence joins TRBV7-9 and TRBJ1-6, with 8 bases lining up with TRBD1. The CDR3 sequence is 15 residues long. Trimming removed 3 bases from V and 10 bases from J; junction bases left unmatched: 8. Germline V gene sequence: CDR1 SEHNR, CDR2 FQNEAQ (reference sequence). CDR3 loop: CASSLRQGRESPLHF. Here the CDR3 DNA reads TGTGCCAGCAGCTTGCGACAGGGGCGTGAATCACCCCTCCACTTT.

The chain uses TRBV7-9 and TRBJ1-2, with D perhaps matching TRBD1 (6 bases). Trimming shortened V by 4 bases and J by 8 bases, and 14 bases separated the two germline ends. CDR1 and CDR2 (germline): SEHNR, FQNEAQ (reference sequence). The length of the CDR3 is 13 residues. CDR3 sequence reads: CASSSAYRVGYTF. The CDR3 DNA reads as TGTGCCAGCAGCTCCGCTTACAGGGTCGGCTACACCTTC.

V is TRBV6-4 and J is TRBJ2-3; 9 bases are a match to TRBD2. V was pared by 0 bases and J by 2 bases, with 3 bases of the junction left unmatched. The CDR3 sequence is 16 residues long. The germline V gene encodes CDR1 MRHNA and CDR2 SNTAGT. Written as DNA, the CDR3 is TGTGCCAGCAGTGACTCCGGCGGGGGGGCCACAGATACGCAGTATTTT. As protein: CASSDSGGGATDTQYF.

V usage is TRBV9 and J usage is TRBJ2-7; TRBD1 matches at 8 bases. The trim removed 3 bases at V and 5 bases at J, leaving 7 bases unmatched. CDR3 length equals 14 residues. Germline CDR1 reads SGDLS; CDR2 reads YYNGEE. The chain's CDR3 is CASSGRRGQNEQYF. CDR3 bases: TGTGCCAGCAGCGGCCGCAGGGGGCAGAACGAGCAGTACTTC.

This chain joins TRBV5-1 and TRBJ2-7; a weak D match, TRBD2 (5 bases). The V gene lost 0 bases and the J gene lost 3 bases, with 10 bases spanning the gap. From germline, CDR1 is SGHRS and CDR2 YFSETQ. This CDR3 comprises 14 residues. CDR3 nucleotides: TGCGCCAGCAGCTTGGGTTTCGGGGACTACGAGCAGTACTTC. Amino acid sequence: CASSLGFGDYEQYF.

This clone was observed once. The V gene is TRBV10-3, the J gene TRBJ1-6; D unclear. The V end was cut by 3 bases, the J end by 5 bases, with 11 bases between. This CDR3 has 15 amino acids. The germline CDR1 and CDR2 sequences are ENHRY and SYGVKD. The CDR3 coding sequence is TGTGCCATCAGTGAACAAAGTGCCAATAATTCACCCCTCCACTTT. Translating it yields CAISEQSANNSPLHF.

The chain links TRBV21-1 to TRBJ2-3; whether TRBD2, the table's D call, matches the DNA was not checked. TRBV21-1 is an annotated pseudogene. This CDR3 is built from 16 residues. CDR3 coding DNA: TGTGCCAGCAGCGAGCTAGCGGGGGATTGCACAGATACGCAGTATTTT. Its translation is CASSELAGDCTDTQYF.

This clone was found once. This chain links TRBV7-9 with TRBJ2-7; perhaps TRBD1 as D (6 bases). Germline V gives CDR1 SEHNR, CDR2 FQNEAQ (reference sequence). Trimming took 1 base from V and 0 from J, leaving 16 bases between them. The CDR3 runs 17 residues. CDR3 nucleotides: TGTGCCAGCAGCTTAGGTCTAGGTCAGGGGTCCTCCTACGAGCAGTACTTC. It codes for CASSLGLGQGSSYEQYF.

The chain links TRBV5-4 to TRBJ1-4; no clear D. Trimming took 3 bases from V and 4 from J, leaving 16 bases between them. The CDR3 runs 16 residues. The germline CDR1 and CDR2 sequences are SGHNT and YYREEE (reference sequence). The CDR3 DNA sequence: TGTGCCAGCAGCTCAACTCTGGATAGGGTTAATGAAAAACTGTTTTTT. As protein: CASSSTLDRVNEKLFF.